The following is a T cell receptor beta chain sequence with its context. This sample includes further DNA sequences coding for the same CDR3. The data originate from a study of shared clonotypes between healthy human individuals. The CDR3 consists of 12 residues. Trimming stripped 0 bases from V and 4 bases from J, with 4 bases between. Germline V gene lookup returns CDR1 SGHRS and CDR2 YFSETQ. TCRdb keeps only in-frame clones here, not all; method: immunoSEQ multiplex PCR. The sample has under 650,000 clones, about 96% seen once. What was sequenced was naive CD4+ T cells sorted from blood. The subset is: CD45RA+ positively selected. J is TRBJ2-5 and V is TRBV5-1; D is ambiguous. This TCR was sampled from a woman in her thirties in good health. The CDR3: CASSLAGETQYF. CDR3 coding DNA: TGCGCCAGCAGCTTGGCCGGAGAGACCCAGTACTTC. The full variable domain, completed using reference TRBV5-1 and TRBJ2-5, is KAGVTQTPRYLIKTRGQQVTLSCSPISGHRSVSWYQQTPGQGLQFLFEYFSETQRNKGNFPGRFSGRQFSNSRSEMNVSTLELGDSALYLCASSLAGETQYFGPGTRLLVL.